This T cell receptor (beta chain) appears in the sequencing data of a study of blood T cell repertoires in COVID-19 (TCRdb year 2020). About the full investigation: Samples from collaborators originated in the United States, Italy and Spain and spanned both the acute and convalescent phases of COVID-19. The material from the prospective study consisted of cDNA or gDNA derived from T cells, B-cell-depleted T cells, or PBMCs. Deeply sampled blood TCRbeta repertoires from subjects exposed to, actively infected with, or recovered from COVID-19 were included in the dataset. The repertoires were released in a freely available public database meant as a resource for research on the immune response to SARS-CoV-2. The samples were drawn from two sources: the first 160 participants of the ongoing ImmuneRACE study, and some 1,300 subjects contributed by 6 global collaborators. A de-identified subject ID, COVID-19 status, age in years and sex were almost always included in the sample metadata. Where HLA class I and class II types were available, the types were taken from metadata supplied by the sample provider, not from assay-based typing.

As concerns this clone: No antigen is known for it. Per-nucleotide qualities are absent, and no much larger clonotype sits a single base away.

TCRbeta CDR3 regions were amplified from genomic DNA by means of the immunoSEQ Assay, a bias-controlled multiplex PCR. As for the original processing: Within the assay, amplification of reference gene primers was used to estimate how many nucleated cells each sample contained. To quantify the absolute abundance of each unique TCRbeta CDR3 rearrangement, sequence reads were collapsed and filtered. For each sample, productive Simpson clonality was calculated by taking the square root of Simpson's diversity index across productive rearrangements. Sourced from immuneACCESS, this table was stored by TCRdb with only in-frame sequences that have V and J called. A share of the clones is absent; for the studies checked, an unresolved V gene accounts for under half, and the remainder has no known explanation. From that table come the V and J calls and clone size; the DNA was used to work out D and trimming. This sample lists roughly 280,000 clones; 80% to 95% were detected once. The ten largest clones add up to roughly 2.8% of the sample.

V is trimmed back by 4 bases and J by 8 bases, and the junction contains 4 bases that no gene match accounts for. The CDR3, cysteine through phenylalanine, is 13 amino acids long. Just the 39-base CDR3 DNA is kept, in frame starting at base 1. The germline V gene (reference sequence) yields MNHEY for CDR1 and SMNVEV for CDR2. The investigation overall reported the following: The amount of clinical and demographic metadata varied by source and participant and was provided uncurated.

Enrolling through a virtual design, the prospective study's participants ranged in age from roughly 18 to 95 years and lived across approximately 25 United States geographic areas. In the prospective study, participants were assigned to cohorts based on the clinical history participants reported in a screening survey and a study questionnaire. Exposed participants were defined as having been in contact with someone with a PCR-confirmed or clinician-diagnosed COVID-19 case within 2 weeks of study entry. Each participant in the prospective study had whole blood, serum and a nasopharyngeal or oropharyngeal swab collected by mobile phlebotomists. Additional blood draws and questionnaires over a 2-month period could optionally be provided by prospective study participants. Blood samples from the prospective study were shipped frozen or at room temperature prior to DNA extraction.

The chain joins TRBV27 to TRBJ1-4, with 7 central nucleotides matching TRBD1. The TCR originated in a man between 35 and 55 years old who had been exposed to COVID-19. Sequences were obtained from PBMCs or T cells enriched from blood (not recorded which). The CDR3 has the sequence CASSSTGTEKLFF. Here is the DNA: TGTGCCAGCAGTTCGACAGGGACCGAAAAACTGTTTTTT. Reference TRBV27 and TRBJ1-4 genes cover what lies past the CDR3, so the full variable domain is EAQVTQNPRYLITVTGKKLTVTCSQNMNHEYMSWYRQDPGLGLRQIYYSMNVEVTDKGDVPEGYKVSRKEKRNFPLILESPSPNQTSLYFCASSSTGTEKLFFGSGTQLSVL.